This T cell receptor (beta chain) is drawn from a study of shared clonotypes between healthy human individuals. Study-wide background: Participating donors consisted of two women and a few men aged 18 to 49.

Germline CDR1 reads SGHTA; CDR2 reads FQGTGA. V lost 1 base, J lost 6 bases, and 3 bases lay in between. This CDR3 is 12 amino acids long. About this clone: Distinct nucleotide sequences in the sample also encode this CDR3.

This table comes from immunoSEQ multiplex PCR, and its TCRdb copy is limited to in-frame clones, with some not included. The sample lists fewer than 2.5 million clones; 80% to 95% were seen once. The TCR comes from a man younger than 35 in good health. Some clones in this sample may be carry-over from other donors' samples. The sequenced sample was naive CD4+ T cells from PBMCs. As for subset: CD45RA+ positively selected. This chain joins TRBV7-3 and TRBJ2-2; D uncertain. CDR3 coding DNA: TGTGCCAGCAGCTTAAATCCCGGGGAGCTGTTTTTT. It encodes CASSLNPGELFF.